Shown below are 6 T cell receptor beta chains from a single sample sequenced in a study of cytotoxic CD8 clonotypes in ibrutinib-treated CLL. Produced via immunoSEQ multiplex PCR; TCRdb's table is partial and in-frame only. The profile shows roughly 42,000 clones, about 69% of them singletons. The sample was PBMCs, taken after 24 months of ibrutinib treatment. The receptor source for this set is a human donor with chronic lymphocytic leukemia.

The chain combines TRBV19 with TRBJ2-2, with 11 bases that match TRBD1. Germline CDR1 is LNHDA and CDR2 is SQIVND (reference sequence). The CDR3 sequence is 15 residues long. V trimming: 6 bases; J trimming: 3 bases; junction bases outside the gene matches: 3. The chain's CDR3 is CASRWTGGDTGELFF. As DNA, the CDR3 is TGTGCCAGTAGGTGGACAGGGGGCGACACCGGGGAGCTGTTTTTT. The full variable domain, in which reference TRBV19 and TRBJ2-2 provide the parts outside the CDR3, is DGGITQSPKYLFRKEGQNVTLSCEQNLNHDAMYWYRQDPGQGLRLIYYSQIVNDFQKGDIAEGYSVSREKKESFPLTVTSAQKNPTAFYLCASRWTGGDTGELFFGEGSRLTVL.

This clone was detected a few times. The chain carries TRBV6-5 and TRBJ2-2; D is possibly TRBD1 (6 bases). Germline V lookup: CDR1 MNHEY, CDR2 SVGAGI. The V gene lost 4 bases and the J gene lost 5 bases, with 14 bases spanning the gap. The length of the CDR3 is 15 residues. The CDR3 reads CASSSFGGATGELFF. In nucleotides, the CDR3 is TGTGCCAGCAGTTCTTTTGGGGGCGCGACCGGGGAGCTGTTTTTT.

The genes are TRBV12-1 and TRBJ1-2. TRBV12-1 is assigned pseudogene status. The CDR3 has 15 amino acids. CDR3 residues: CASSFENGGRNGYTF. The DNA for the CDR3 is TGTGCCAGCAGCTTTGAAAATGGGGGAAGGAATGGCTACACCTTC.

The chain employs TRBV7-6 and TRBJ2-2; TRBD1 is a possible D gene (5 bases). Trimming removed 1 base from V and 7 bases from J, with 13 bases in between. Looked up from germline, CDR1 is SGHVS and CDR2 is FNYEAQ. This CDR3 spans 15 amino acids. The CDR3 reads CASSLVAGLVGELFF. CDR3 sequence (DNA): TGTGCCAGCAGCTTAGTAGCAGGGTTGGTCGGGGAGCTGTTTTTT.

This sequence joins TRBV4-1 and TRBJ2-7, with D perhaps being TRBD1 or TRBD2 (5 bases each). This CDR3 comprises 14 residues. The germline V gene encodes CDR1 MGHRA and CDR2 YSYEKL. V gave up 3 bases and J gave up 1 base, with 10 bases separating them. The CDR3 coding sequence is TGCGCCAGCAGCCAGGGACGGATGTCCTACGAGCAGTACTTC. Its protein product is CASSQGRMSYEQYF.

The chain links TRBV18 to TRBJ1-5; D gene ambiguous. Trimming shortened V by 3 bases and J by 7 bases, and 10 bases separated the two germline ends. The CDR3 totals 13 residues. Germline lookup yields CDR1 KGHSH and CDR2 LQKENI. In nucleotides, the CDR3 is TGTGCCAGCTCACCGGGGTTGCAGCAGCCCCAGCATTTT. The encoded protein is CASSPGLQQPQHF. The variable domain in full, completed from reference TRBV18 and TRBJ1-5, reads NAGVMQNPRHLVRRRGQEARLRCSPMKGHSHVYWYRQLPEEGLKFMVYLQKENIIDESGMPKERFSAEFPKEGPSILRIQQVVRGDSAAYFCASSPGLQQPQHFGDGTRLSIL.